These T cell receptor beta chains were read from a single sample in a study of read filtering for tumor transcriptome and immune sequencing. Each CDR3 protein gets one entry after TCRdb re-called the reads with MiXCR. The table shows about 39,000 distinct CDR3 sequences, with more than 13% occurring only once. Sequenced input: a population of CD138-negative cells sorted from bone marrow. Receptor source: a donor at least 40 years old with multiple myeloma. CDR3s include the opening cysteine and the closing phenylalanine or tryptophan. D genes are given only for firm matches.

j_call d_call v_call cdr3_aa
TRBJ2-3 TRBD2 TRBV4-1 CASSQDSASGRWGDTQYF
TRBJ1-6 NA TRBV5-1 CASSLETAVNSPLHF
TRBJ2-5 NA TRBV15 CATSRDLRGLETQYF
TRBJ1-3 TRBD1 TRBV5-4 CASSGMTGAGNTIYF
TRBJ2-2 NA TRBV28 CASSFQGPNTGELFF
TRBJ2-1 NA TRBV5-5 CASSRDLASYNEQFF
TRBJ1-1 NA TRBV12-5 CASGAGDANTEAFF
TRBJ2-1 NA TRBV9 CASSVGGQSGHHVNEQFF
TRBJ2-7 NA TRBV20-1 CSASGTLSSYEQYF
TRBJ2-3 NA TRBV30 CAWRGAGILPDTQYF
TRBJ1-5 NA TRBV25-1 CASSEGPPGNQPQHF
TRBJ2-5 TRBD2 TRBV7-9 CASSRSLAVQETQYF
TRBJ2-7 NA TRBV19 CASTRRHDSYEQYF
TRBJ2-7 TRBD1 TRBV7-9 CASSFLGQAYEQYF
TRBJ1-5 NA TRBV19 CASNKGRDQPQHF
TRBJ1-1 TRBD1 TRBV4-1 CASSQDILGQDLNTEAFF
TRBJ1-1 NA TRBV20-1 CSARDRTGTSREAFF
TRBJ2-1 TRBD1 TRBV7-9 CASSVLDRGNEQFF
TRBJ1-4 TRBD1 TRBV12-3/TRBV12-4 CASSLAGGGAGEKLFF
TRBJ2-6 NA TRBV24-1 CATSLGGSGANVLTF
TRBJ2-7 NA TRBV29-1 CSATTGSEQYF
TRBJ2-7 NA TRBV14 CASSLLSSGTQNF
TRBJ2-1 NA TRBV20-1 CSAPFGEQGRTYNEQFF
TRBJ1-5 NA TRBV7-8 CASSLARSQPQHF
TRBJ2-3 NA TRBV4-1 CASTFGPGDTQYF
TRBJ1-1 TRBD1 TRBV7-3 CASSLGTGNTEAVF
TRBJ2-1 NA TRBV29-1 CSVEEWERIGYNEQFF
TRBJ1-1 NA TRBV29-1 CSALGTNTEAFF
TRBJ1-2 NA TRBV5-1 CASSSYSATGNYYGYTF